This TCR beta chain was identified in a study of blood T cell repertoires in COVID-19. Only one count was recorded for this clone. TCRdb keeps only in-frame clones here, not all; method: immunoSEQ multiplex PCR. The sample shows around 31,000 clones, 80% to 90% of them seen only once. Germline V gives CDR1 LNHNV, CDR2 YYDKDF (reference sequence). The CDR3 is 16 residues long. Deletions cut 0 bases from V and 6 bases from J, with 16 bases between. The clonotype comes from a man older than 75 with acute or convalescent COVID-19. V usage is TRBV15 and J usage is TRBJ2-3, with D perhaps TRBD2 (6 bases). Sequencing was done on a sample of peripheral blood. DNA of the CDR3: TGTGCCACCAGCAGAGAAGTTCCAGGGACTGGGGATACGCAGTATTTT. This sequence encodes CATSREVPGTGDTQYF.